This T cell receptor beta chain was documented in a study of spatial heterogeneity in lung cancer. On the study more broadly: A module score for T cells, taken from matched bulk RNA-seq, correlated strongly with TCR transcript counts in tumor regions. Study-wide results and caveats: It was found that expanded intratumoral alpha and beta TCR counts tracked tumor mutation counts. Tallies of expanded TCRs, which were sorted into ubiquitous and regional groups, correlated with counts of ubiquitous and regional nonsynonymous mutations, respectively.

This clonotype was detected ten times or more. Its antigen is undetermined. Because this beta chain is a stray read in a library intended to capture alpha chains, its abundance should not be given much weight. In the library, each TCR cDNA molecule bore its own unique molecular identifier. TCRdb re-called the 5' RACE reads with MiXCR, one entry per CDR3 protein. The sample yields under 9,000 distinct CDR3 sequences, about an eighth seen once. V lost 4 bases and J lost 2; bases outside the gene matches: 9. Germline CDR1 DFQATT, CDR2 SNEGSKA (reference sequence). The CDR3 length is 17 residues. Time point specified: sample taken at primary tumor resection. Unsorted whole RNA samples from tumor, nontumor lung or frozen PBMC were sequenced.

This rearrangement joins TRBV20-1 to TRBJ2-3; 13 nucleotides line up with TRBD2. Here the sequenced sample was lung tumor tissue, taken at surgery. The sequence was obtained from a male donor with early-stage non-small cell lung cancer. The chain's CDR3 is CSATGTSGIWVTDTQYF. The CDR3 DNA is TGCAGTGCTACTGGGACTAGCGGGATTTGGGTCACAGATACGCAGTATTTT.